These T cell receptor beta chains were read from a single sample in a study of T cell responses to AZD1222 COVID-19 vaccine. The data were produced by immunoSEQ multiplex PCR, yet TCRdb's version contains in-frame clones alone and is incomplete. The sample lists 100,000 or so clones; roughly 86% were seen once. This specimen was peripheral blood, taken 28 days after the second AZD1222 dose. The receptors shown here come from an adult who received the AZD1222 COVID-19 vaccine. Both conserved end residues are part of each CDR3. A D gene is named only where the DNA matches it firmly. Expanded clones get a size class; other rows say once, few or many, or leave the size out.

>TRBJ1-1|-|-|TRBV3-1/TRBV3-2|14
CASSPRAYGTEAFF
TGTGCCAGCAGCCCCCGGGCATACGGCACTGAAGCTTTCTTT
>TRBJ1-1|-|-|TRBV3-1/TRBV3-2|15
CASSQVAGANTEAFF
TGTGCCAGCAGCCAAGTGGCAGGGGCGAACACTGAAGCTTTCTTT
>TRBJ2-7|-|-|TRBV19|13
CASSMGTNYEQYF
TGTGCCAGTAGTATGGGTACTAACTACGAGCAGTACTTC
>TRBJ1-2|TRBD1|-|TRBV28|18
CASTPVLGATGGGYGYTF
TGTGCCAGCACCCCCGTCCTAGGGGCTACAGGGGGGGGCTATGGCTACACCTTC
>TRBJ2-2|-|-|TRBV28|14
CASSLPGATGELFF
TGTGCCAGCAGTTTACCCGGGGCCACCGGGGAGCTGTTTTTT
>TRBJ1-5|TRBD1|-|TRBV7-9|17
CASSGPGTGGGNQPQHF
TGTGCCAGCAGCGGACCCGGGACAGGGGGAGGCAATCAGCCCCAGCATTTT
>TRBJ1-1|TRBD1|-|TRBV29-1|15
CSVEGWQGGNTEAFF
TGCAGCGTTGAAGGTTGGCAGGGGGGGAACACTGAAGCTTTCTTT
>TRBJ2-2|TRBD2|-|TRBV10-3|16
CAISEFGGGDTGELFF
TGTGCCATCAGTGAGTTCGGCGGGGGGGATACCGGGGAGCTGTTTTTT
>TRBJ2-5|-|-|TRBV7-2|14
CASSLAEVGETQYF
TGTGCCAGCAGCTTAGCGGAAGTGGGGGAGACCCAGTACTTC
>TRBJ2-3|TRBD2|few|TRBV24-1|17
CATSEPSGRSDTDTQYF
TGTGCCACCAGTGAACCTAGCGGGAGGTCGGACACAGATACGCAGTATTTT
>TRBJ2-7|TRBD2|-|TRBV28|17
CASSQIRLAGVVGEQYF
TGTGCCAGCAGTCAAATTCGACTAGCGGGAGTTGTGGGGGAGCAGTACTTC
>TRBJ2-3|TRBD2|-|TRBV11-1|16
CASSPGGAGVGDTQYF
TGTGCCAGCAGCCCCGGGGGAGCGGGAGTCGGGGATACGCAGTATTTT
>TRBJ1-5|-|-|TRBV5-6|14
CASSRRGADQPQHF
TGTGCCAGCAGCCGCCGTGGGGCTGATCAGCCCCAGCATTTT
>TRBJ2-6|-|-|TRBV7-8|19
CASSTPFATGFSGANVLTF
TGTGCCAGCAGCACTCCATTTGCGACGGGGTTCTCTGGGGCCAACGTCCTGACTTTC
>TRBJ2-7|-|-|TRBV15|12
CATSAGAYEQYF
TGTGCCACCAGCGCAGGGGCCTACGAGCAGTACTTC
>TRBJ1-6|-|-|TRBV6-5|14
CATNTGSGNSPLHF
TGTGCCACTAACACAGGGTCGGGGAATTCACCCCTCCACTTT
>TRBJ2-7|TRBD1|-|TRBV27|14
CASSYKGQGYEQYF
TGTGCCAGCAGTTATAAAGGACAGGGCTACGAGCAGTACTTC
>TRBJ2-3|TRBD2|few|TRBV9|15
CASSPRGVSTDTQYF
TGTGCCAGCAGCCCCCGGGGGGTTAGCACAGATACGCAGTATTTT
>TRBJ2-7|-|-|TRBV7-2|15
CASSPTRTYPYEQYF
TGTGCCAGCAGCCCTACCAGGACGTACCCCTACGAGCAGTACTTC
>TRBJ2-7|-|few|TRBV27|15
CASTRGGGSSYEQYF
TGTGCCAGCACCCGAGGTGGGGGCTCTTCCTACGAGCAGTACTTC
>TRBJ2-7|-|-|TRBV14|16
CASSPYRALKAYEQYF
TGTGCCAGCAGCCCGTATCGGGCCCTTAAGGCCTACGAGCAGTACTTC
>TRBJ2-2|-|few|TRBV13|15
CASSSAGGRIGELFF
TGTGCCAGCAGCTCGGCAGGGGGGCGAATCGGGGAGCTGTTTTTT
>TRBJ2-2|-|-|TRBV28|13
CASSFAGPGELFF
TGTGCCAGCAGTTTTGCAGGGCCCGGGGAGCTGTTTTTT
>TRBJ1-1|-|-|TRBV27|13
CASTLRGNTEAFF
TGTGCCAGCACTCTCAGGGGGAACACTGAAGCTTTCTTT
>TRBJ1-3|-|-|TRBV15|17
CATSRDARASTGNTIYF
TGTGCCACCAGCAGAGACGCCAGGGCATCCACTGGAAACACCATATATTTT
>TRBJ1-4|TRBD1|-|TRBV7-8|15
CASSNDREAGEKLFF
TGTGCCAGCAGCAACGACAGGGAGGCTGGGGAAAAACTGTTTTTT
>TRBJ1-1|-|-|TRBV19|12
CASSFGLTEAFF
TGTGCCAGTAGTTTCGGTCTCACTGAAGCTTTCTTT
>TRBJ1-1|-|few|TRBV12-3/TRBV12-4|11
CASSLGTEAFF
TGTGCCAGCAGTTTGGGCACTGAAGCTTTCTTT
>TRBJ1-5|-|-|TRBV11-3|15
CASSPPIRVCQPQHF
TGTGCCAGCAGCCCCCCTATACGGGTGTGCCAGCCCCAGCATTTT
>TRBJ2-7|-|-|TRBV20-1|11
CSAERGYEQYF
TGCAGTGCGGAGAGGGGTTACGAGCAGTACTTC
>TRBJ2-7|TRBD2|-|TRBV7-2|16
CASSLGQAGGNYEQYF
TGTGCCAGCAGCTTGGGCCAAGCGGGAGGGAACTACGAGCAGTACTTC
>TRBJ2-7|TRBD1|-|TRBV12-3/TRBV12-4|13
CASRRQGPYEQYF
TGTGCCAGCAGACGACAGGGGCCCTACGAGCAGTACTTC
>TRBJ2-1|-|-|TRBV9|15
CASSGGGSSYNEQFF
TGTGCCAGCAGCGGCGGAGGGAGCTCCTACAATGAGCAGTTCTTC
>TRBJ1-2|-|-|TRBV12-5|15
CASGLAGGEGRGYTF
TGTGCTAGTGGTCTAGCTGGGGGAGAAGGCCGTGGCTACACCTTC
>TRBJ2-1|-|-|TRBV24-1|14
CASAIRDPYNEQFF
TGTGCCTCCGCAATCCGGGACCCCTACAATGAGCAGTTCTTC
>TRBJ2-3|-|-|TRBV5-4|14
CASSLKGSTDTQYF
TGTGCCAGCAGCCTAAAGGGCAGCACAGATACGCAGTATTTT
>TRBJ1-2|TRBD1|-|TRBV7-3|18
CASSLGPPQGAMDYGYTF
TGTGCCAGCAGCTTAGGACCCCCGCAGGGGGCGATGGACTATGGCTACACCTTC
>TRBJ1-5|TRBD1|once|TRBV6-6|14
CASSRDRGNQPQHF
TGTGCCAGCAGTAGGGACAGGGGCAATCAGCCCCAGCATTTT
>TRBJ2-3|TRBD1|-|TRBV28|16
CASSFQGAPGTDTQYF
TGTGCCAGCAGTTTTCAGGGGGCTCCGGGCACAGATACGCAGTATTTT
>TRBJ2-5|-|once|TRBV7-3|13
CASSLDPSGTQYF
TGTGCCAGCAGCCTTGACCCCTCTGGGACCCAGTACTTC
>TRBJ2-5|-|-|TRBV5-1|14
CASSGQSTEETQYF
TGCGCCAGCAGTGGGCAGTCCACAGAGGAGACCCAGTACTTC
>TRBJ2-3|TRBD2|-|TRBV19|16
CASRKGGAGVADTQYF
TGTGCCAGTAGGAAAGGAGGGGCGGGAGTCGCAGATACGCAGTATTTT
>TRBJ1-5|-|-|TRBV5-5|15
CASSLDPRKDQPQHF
TGTGCCAGCAGCTTGGATCCAAGGAAGGATCAGCCCCAGCATTTT
>TRBJ2-7|-|once|TRBV12-3/TRBV12-4|13
CASRHDGAYEQYF
TGTGCCAGCAGGCACGATGGAGCCTACGAGCAGTACTTC
>TRBJ1-6|-|-|TRBV10-3|13
CAISTGNNSPLHF
TGTGCCATCAGTACAGGGAATAATTCACCCCTCCACTTT
>TRBJ2-7|-|-|TRBV30|11
CAWSVGYEQYF
TGTGCCTGGAGTGTAGGTTACGAGCAGTACTTC